These 32 T cell receptor beta chains originate from one sample sequenced in a study of memory CD4+ T cells and cytomegalovirus serostatus. Single viable CD3+CD4+CD8-CD45RO+ cells were sorted as the memory CD4+ T cells. The method was immunoSEQ multiplex PCR; TCRdb's version includes in-frame clones alone and lacks a portion of them. Among about 56,000 clones, 60% to 75% were seen once, and the ten largest hold approximately 2.6%. The sample comprised memory CD4+ T cells from blood. These receptors all come from an adult in good health and CMV-seropositive.

CDR3 bases: TGTGCCAGCGCGGGGTGGCGGACAGGAGTTTACGAGCAGTACTTC. Amino acids: CASAGWRTGVYEQYF. This chain uses TRBV6-1 with TRBJ2-7; perhaps TRBD1 as D (7 bases). Trimming took off 8 bases at V and 4 bases at J, with 21 bases between the two ends. The V gene's germline CDR1 is MNHNS and CDR2 SASEGT. The CDR3 has 15 residues.

This chain uses TRBV5-1 with TRBJ2-3, with 13 bases aligning to TRBD2. V lost 4 bases and J lost 5; bases outside the gene matches: 7. CDR3 length equals 16 residues. In germline, CDR1 is SGHRS, CDR2 YFSETQ. CDR3 loop: CASSVGTSGIVDTQYF. The CDR3 region has the DNA TGCGCCAGCAGCGTAGGGACTAGCGGGATTGTAGATACGCAGTATTTT.

The rearrangement joins TRBV19 to TRBJ2-2, with D possibly called TRBD1 or TRBD2 (6 bases each). CDR3 size: 17 residues. The germline V gene encodes CDR1 LNHDA and CDR2 SQIVND (reference sequence). Trimming left V 3 bases short and J 2 bases short, with 16 bases between. CDR3 region: CASSIFKGGANTGELFF. CDR3 DNA sequence: TGTGCCAGTAGTATTTTCAAGGGGGGAGCAAACACCGGGGAGCTGTTTTTT.

A single count supports this clone. V usage is TRBV28 and J usage is TRBJ2-7; 12 nucleotides align to TRBD2. There are 15 residues in the CDR3. V dropped 6 bases and J dropped 2; count of bases not matched to a gene: 5. Germline-derived CDR1 and CDR2 are MDHEN and SYDVKM. DNA for the CDR3: TGTGCCAGCAGGGCTCTAGCGGGAGGGGCCTACGAGCAGTACTTC. This encodes CASRALAGGAYEQYF.

This clone was seen only once. The chain links TRBV29-1 to TRBJ2-3; 11 bases are a match to TRBD2. The CDR3 is 14 amino acids. Germline lookup yields CDR1 SQVTM and CDR2 ANQGSEA. The trim removed 6 bases at V and 8 bases at J, leaving 10 bases unmatched. Here the CDR3 DNA reads TGCAGCGTGAATTTAGCGGGAGGGCCGCTTACGCAGTATTTT. It codes for CSVNLAGGPLTQYF.

The chain has TRBV28 and TRBJ1-4; 8 bases align to TRBD1. Germline CDR1 MDHEN, CDR2 SYDVKM. The CDR3 runs to 14 residues. V dropped 6 bases and J dropped 5; count of bases not matched to a gene: 5. CDR3 in amino acids: CASSWDRNNEKLFF. CDR3 sequence (DNA): TGTGCCAGCAGCTGGGACAGGAACAATGAAAAACTGTTTTTT. Supplemented by reference TRBV28 and TRBJ1-4, the full variable domain reads DVKVTQSSRYLVKRTGEKVFLECVQDMDHENMFWYRQDPGLGLRLIYFSYDVKMKEKGDIPEGYSVSREKKERFSLILESASTNQTSMYLCASSWDRNNEKLFFGSGTQLSVL.

This clone was counted only a few times. CDR3: CASSLTVLDTEAFF. The CDR3 DNA follows: TGTGCCAGCAGCTTAACGGTCTTGGACACTGAAGCTTTCTTT. The chain carries TRBV7-2 and TRBJ1-1; no definite D call. The ends were cut back, 2 bases at V and 3 bases at J, with 10 bases in the middle. This CDR3 comprises 14 residues. Per germline, CDR1 SGHTA and CDR2 FQGNSA.

The V gene is TRBV6-1, the J gene TRBJ2-2; 7 nucleotides agree with TRBD1. This CDR3 has 13 amino acids. Looked up from germline, CDR1 is MNHNS and CDR2 is SASEGT. V gave up 9 bases and J gave up 5 bases; unmatched junction bases: 6. This chain's CDR3 is CASKPGQTGELFF. CDR3 DNA: TGTGCCAGTAAACCGGGACAGACCGGGGAGCTGTTTTTT.

The chain employs TRBV5-1 and TRBJ2-7; 10 bases match TRBD1. The CDR3 sequence is 16 residues long. Germline V lookup: CDR1 SGHRS, CDR2 YFSETQ. Trimming took 0 bases from V and 5 from J; bases not matched to a gene: 8. For the CDR3, the DNA is TGCGCCAGCAGCTTGGGACAGGGGGCGCAAAGTCACGAGCAGTACTTC. It translates to CASSLGQGAQSHEQYF.

J is TRBJ2-1 and V is TRBV7-6, with D perhaps TRBD1 (5 bases). V lost 4 bases and J 8 bases, leaving 12 bases between the germline ends. The CDR3 covers 13 residues. The germline CDR1 and CDR2 sequences are SGHVS and FNYEAQ. This CDR3 is CASSSRLQDEQFF. In nucleotides, the CDR3 is TGTGCCAGCAGCTCTAGGTTACAGGATGAGCAGTTCTTC.

This chain joins TRBV10-3 and TRBJ2-1, with D possibly TRBD1 on 6 matching bases. The CDR3 is made up of 17 amino acids. Trimming shortened V by 7 bases and J by 3 bases, and 22 bases separated the two germline ends. Germline loops: CDR1 ENHRY, CDR2 SYGVKD. This CDR3 reads CAITSARTDKGYNEQFF. As DNA, the CDR3 is TGTGCCATCACCTCCGCCCGGACAGATAAAGGCTACAATGAGCAGTTCTTC.

The chain is built from TRBV27 and TRBJ2-6, with TRBD2 identical over 8 bases. The germline gives CDR1 MNHEY, CDR2 SMNVEV (reference sequence). The CDR3 consists of 14 residues. Trimming removed 8 bases from V and 0 bases from J; junction bases left unmatched: 0. The CDR3 sequence: CASAGGSGANVLTF. The CDR3 DNA reads as TGTGCCAGCGCGGGGGGCTCTGGGGCCAACGTCCTGACTTTC.

This sequence joins TRBV7-2 and TRBJ2-1; TRBD2 agrees at 10 bases. The CDR3 sequence is 13 residues long. CDR1 is SGHTA, CDR2 FQGNSA, per germline. Trimming removed 7 bases from V and 6 bases from J; junction bases left unmatched: 3. The CDR3 protein is CASTLAGVNEQFF. CDR3 nucleotide sequence: TGTGCCAGCACCCTAGCGGGAGTCAATGAGCAGTTCTTC.

The chain joins TRBV27 to TRBJ1-2, with 8 bases fitting TRBD1. The ends lost 10 bases at V and 2 bases at J; junction bases unmatched: 12. This CDR3 has 15 residues. The germline V gene encodes CDR1 MNHEY and CDR2 SMNVEV (reference sequence). The CDR3, as DNA: TGTGCCACCAGGGACAGGATCACTTTAAACTATGGCTACACCTTC. Amino acid sequence: CATRDRITLNYGYTF.

This clone was seen a single time. This chain connects TRBV15 to TRBJ2-1; 7 bases are a match to TRBD1. In germline, CDR1 is LNHNV, CDR2 YYDKDF (reference sequence). The CDR3 length is 17 residues. With 3 bases clipped from V and 4 bases from J, the junction kept 12 bases outside the gene matches. The chain's CDR3 is CATSRPSRTGIYNEQFF. The CDR3 DNA follows: TGTGCCACCAGCAGGCCAAGTAGGACAGGCATATACAATGAGCAGTTCTTC.

The V gene is TRBV10-3, the J gene TRBJ2-1; 8 bases match TRBD2. Unmatched junction bases numbered 11, after V lost 11 bases and J lost 8 bases. CDR1 and CDR2 (germline): ENHRY, SYGVKD. The CDR3 spans 13 residues. The CDR3, as DNA: TGTGCCGCGACAAAAGCGGGAGCCGATGAGCAGTTCTTC. This encodes CAATKAGADEQFF.

J is TRBJ1-3 and V is TRBV10-3; D is ambiguous. The CDR3 contains 12 residues. Trimming removed 7 bases from V and 4 bases from J, with 8 bases in between. The V gene's germline CDR1 is ENHRY and CDR2 SYGVKD. The CDR3 here is CAITEGGNTIYF. The DNA for the CDR3 is TGTGCCATCACCGAGGGCGGAAACACCATATATTTT.

This rearrangement joins TRBV7-7 to TRBJ2-3; D may be TRBD1 or TRBD2 (5 bases each). The CDR3 consists of 14 residues. Germline V CDR1 and CDR2: SSHAT, FNYEAQ (reference sequence). Trimming took 4 bases from V and 4 from J, leaving 12 bases between them. The CDR3 sequence: CASSSGLGADTQYF. Written as DNA, the CDR3 is TGTGCCAGCAGCTCCGGACTGGGGGCAGATACGCAGTATTTT.

The DNA for the CDR3 is TGTGCCACCTCCCCGGGGGAATCTGGGGCCAACGTCCTGACTTTC. Translated: CATSPGESGANVLTF. The V and J genes are TRBV7-7 and TRBJ2-6, with D tentatively TRBD2 (6 bases). Germline assignment: CDR1 SSHAT and CDR2 FNYEAQ (reference sequence). The CDR3 is 15 amino acids. Trimming took off 10 bases at V and 1 base at J, with 14 bases between the two ends.

In its sample, this clone is medium-sized. The rearrangement links TRBV4-2 to TRBJ2-7; maybe TRBD1 (5 bases). Trimming left V 2 bases short and J 2 bases short, with 7 bases between. The germline V gene encodes CDR1 LGHNA and CDR2 YNFKEQ. The CDR3 runs 13 residues. CDR3 sequence (DNA): TGTGCCAGCAGCCAACTCAGGGCCTACGAGCAGTACTTC. Amino acids: CASSQLRAYEQYF.

This clone was seen a handful of times. The rearrangement uses TRBV6-1 and TRBJ1-4; D possibly corresponds to TRBD1 (6 bases). The germline gives CDR1 MNHNS, CDR2 SASEGT. Trimming removed 7 bases from V and 8 bases from J, with 17 bases in between. The CDR3 has 14 residues. CDR3 in amino acids: CASNDRPLREKLFF. The CDR3 DNA follows: TGTGCCAGCAATGACAGGCCTCTGCGAGAAAAACTGTTTTTT.

The chain joins TRBV5-1 to TRBJ2-7; 13 nucleotides agree with TRBD2. Unmatched junction bases numbered 10, after V lost 2 bases and J lost 5 bases. This CDR3 region has 17 residues. Germline values: CDR1 SGHRS, CDR2 YFSETQ. CDR3 sequence: CASSLGLAGDLSHEQYF. DNA of the CDR3: TGCGCCAGCAGCTTAGGACTAGCGGGAGATCTCTCTCACGAGCAGTACTTC.

This clone was counted a few times. The gene calls are TRBV2 and TRBJ2-3; TRBD2 might be the D (5 bases). The germline V gene has CDR1 SNHLY and CDR2 FYNNEI. Trimming shortened V by 3 bases and J by 2 bases, and 18 bases separated the two germline ends. The length of the CDR3 is 17 residues. This CDR3 is CASSDGWNRGPTDTQYF. In DNA, the CDR3 is TGTGCCAGCAGTGATGGTTGGAATCGCGGGCCCACAGATACGCAGTATTTT.

The V call is TRBV7-9, the J call TRBJ1-2; D is unclear. V lost 2 bases, J lost 4 bases, and 8 bases lay in between. The germline CDR1 and CDR2 sequences are SEHNR and FQNEAQ (reference sequence). This CDR3 has 13 amino acids. CDR3 protein: CASSLYSGYGYTF. CDR3 nucleotide sequence: TGTGCCAGCAGCTTATATTCAGGCTATGGCTACACCTTC.

J is TRBJ1-2 and V is TRBV11-2; the D is unclear. CDR1 is SGHAT and CDR2 is FQNNGV in the germline V gene. Trimming left V 5 bases short and J 13 bases short, with 11 bases between. This CDR3 has 10 residues. CDR3 residues: CASSEDGPTF. CDR3 DNA: TGTGCCAGCAGCGAGGACGGACCCACCTTC.

The V call is TRBV30, the J call TRBJ2-5; D unclear. V was pared by 2 bases and J by 5 bases, with 3 bases between. The CDR3 length is 10 residues. The germline gives CDR1 GTSNPN, CDR2 SVGIG (reference sequence). The CDR3 region is CAWSMETQYF. CDR3 nucleotides: TGTGCCTGGAGTATGGAGACCCAGTACTTC.

J is TRBJ1-1 and V is TRBV2; a weak D match, TRBD1 (5 bases). This CDR3 has 11 residues. V lost 8 bases to trimming and J lost 3 bases, with 7 bases between them. CDR1 and CDR2 from the germline V gene are SNHLY and FYNNEI. As DNA, the CDR3 is TGTGCCAGCCGGGGGGACACTGAAGCTTTCTTT. This gives the protein CASRGDTEAFF.

V gene TRBV6-5 combines with J gene TRBJ2-7; unclear D gene. V gave up 5 bases and J gave up 0 bases, with 8 bases separating them. Germline loops: CDR1 MNHEY, CDR2 SVGAGI. The CDR3 runs 13 residues. CDR3 DNA: TGTGCCAGCAGTCGACCGTCCTCCTACGAGCAGTACTTC. Translation gives CASSRPSSYEQYF.

V is TRBV5-6 and J is TRBJ2-1; D not resolved. CDR1 and CDR2 from the germline V gene are SGHDT and YYEEEE. This CDR3 region has 16 residues. Trimming took off 4 bases at V and 8 bases at J, with 22 bases between the two ends. CDR3 nucleotides: TGTGCCAGCAGCGAAATCATCCAAGGAAGGAGCGATGAGCAGTTCTTC. It is translated as CASSEIIQGRSDEQFF. Drawing the rest from reference TRBV5-6 and TRBJ2-1, the complete variable domain is DAGVTQSPTHLIKTRGQQVTLRCSPKSGHDTVSWYQQALGQGPQFIFQYYEEEERQRGNFPDRFSGHQFPNYSSELNVNALLLGDSALYLCASSEIIQGRSDEQFFGPGTRLTVL.

The chain couples TRBV19 to TRBJ2-1, with a tentative D call TRBD1 (6 bases). Deletions cut 2 bases from V and 8 bases from J, with 7 bases between. CDR1 LNHDA and CDR2 SQIVND come from the germline V gene (reference sequence). This CDR3 is built from 12 residues. This CDR3 reads CASSINRDEQFF. The CDR3 DNA reads TGTGCCAGTAGTATAAACAGGGATGAGCAGTTCTTC.

The gene calls are TRBV7-9 and TRBJ2-1, with D unclear. CDR1 is SEHNR and CDR2 is FQNEAQ in the germline V gene (reference sequence). The CDR3 extends over 11 amino acids. Trimming pared 4 bases from V and 8 bases from J, leaving 6 bases between. The DNA for the CDR3 is TGTGCCAGCAGCTCAGTGGATGAGCAGTTCTTC. This translates into CASSSVDEQFF.

This clone was detected a few times. V gene TRBV29-1 combines with J gene TRBJ2-4, with a weak D call TRBD2 (5 bases). V gave up 7 bases and J gave up 6 bases, with 13 bases separating them. There are 12 residues in the CDR3. Germline V gives CDR1 SQVTM, CDR2 ANQGSEA. CDR3 amino acids: CSAREAPNIQYF. DNA of the CDR3: TGCAGCGCCCGGGAAGCTCCAAACATTCAGTACTTC.